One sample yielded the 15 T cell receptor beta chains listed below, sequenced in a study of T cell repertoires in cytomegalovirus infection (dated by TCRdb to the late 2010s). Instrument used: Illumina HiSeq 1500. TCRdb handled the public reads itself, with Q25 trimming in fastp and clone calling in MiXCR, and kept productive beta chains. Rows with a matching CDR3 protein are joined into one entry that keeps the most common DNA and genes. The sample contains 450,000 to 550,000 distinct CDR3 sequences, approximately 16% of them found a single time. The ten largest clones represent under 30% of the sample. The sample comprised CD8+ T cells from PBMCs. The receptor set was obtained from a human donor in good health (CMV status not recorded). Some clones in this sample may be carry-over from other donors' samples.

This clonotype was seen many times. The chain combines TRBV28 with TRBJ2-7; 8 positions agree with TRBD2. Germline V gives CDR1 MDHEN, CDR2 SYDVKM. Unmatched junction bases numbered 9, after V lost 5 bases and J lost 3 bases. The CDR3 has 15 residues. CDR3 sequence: CASSPLAGGLYEQYF. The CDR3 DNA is TGTGCCAGCAGTCCCCTAGCGGGTGGGCTCTACGAGCAGTACTTC.

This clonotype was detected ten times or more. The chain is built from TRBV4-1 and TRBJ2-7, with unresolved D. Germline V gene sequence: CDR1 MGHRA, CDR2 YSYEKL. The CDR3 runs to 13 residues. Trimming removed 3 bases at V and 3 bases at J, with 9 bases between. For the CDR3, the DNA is TGCGCCAGCAGCCAGGAACTGATCTACGAGCAGTACTTC. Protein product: CASSQELIYEQYF.

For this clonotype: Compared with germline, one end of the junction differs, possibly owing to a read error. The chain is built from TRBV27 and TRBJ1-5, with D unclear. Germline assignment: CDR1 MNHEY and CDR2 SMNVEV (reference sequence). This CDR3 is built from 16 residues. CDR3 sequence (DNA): TGTGCAAGCAGTTTATCTCCTCAGGTTAGAAATCAGCCCCAGCATTTT. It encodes CASSLSPQVRNQPQHF.

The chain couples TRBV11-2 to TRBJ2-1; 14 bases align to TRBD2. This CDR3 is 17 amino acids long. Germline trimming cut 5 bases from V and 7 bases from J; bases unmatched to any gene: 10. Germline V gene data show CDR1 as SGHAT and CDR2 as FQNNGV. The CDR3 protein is CASSRQGTSGRGNEQFF. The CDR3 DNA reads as TGTGCCAGCAGCCGGCAAGGGACTAGCGGGAGAGGGAATGAGCAGTTCTTC.

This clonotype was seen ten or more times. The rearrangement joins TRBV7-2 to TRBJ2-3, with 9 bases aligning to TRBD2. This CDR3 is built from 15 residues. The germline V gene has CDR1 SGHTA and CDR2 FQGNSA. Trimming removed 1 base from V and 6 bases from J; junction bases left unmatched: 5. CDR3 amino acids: CASSLVAGGPDTQYF. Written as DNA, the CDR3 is TGTGCCAGCAGCTTAGTGGCGGGAGGGCCGGATACGCAGTATTTT.

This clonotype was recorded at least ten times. The CDR3 sequence: CASSELWTDSNQPQHF. CDR3 coding DNA: TGTGCCAGCAGTGAATTATGGACAGATAGCAATCAGCCCCAGCATTTT. The chain links TRBV6-1 to TRBJ1-5, with D possibly matching TRBD1 (6 bases). V dropped 2 bases and J dropped 0 bases, with 11 bases sitting between them. The CDR3 extends over 16 amino acids. Germline lookup yields CDR1 MNHNS and CDR2 SASEGT.

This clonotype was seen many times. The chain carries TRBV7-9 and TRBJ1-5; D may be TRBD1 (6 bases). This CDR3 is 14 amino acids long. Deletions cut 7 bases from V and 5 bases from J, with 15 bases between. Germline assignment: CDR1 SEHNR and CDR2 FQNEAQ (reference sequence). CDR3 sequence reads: CASTLGAGDQPQHF. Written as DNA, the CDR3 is TGTGCCAGCACCCTGGGGGCCGGCGATCAGCCCCAGCATTTT. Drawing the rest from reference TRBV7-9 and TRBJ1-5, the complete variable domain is DTGVSQNPRHKITKRGQNVTFRCDPISEHNRLYWYRQTLGQGPEFLTYFQNEAQLEKSRLLSDRFSAERPKGSFSTLEIQRTEQGDSAMYLCASTLGAGDQPQHFGDGTRLSIL.

CDR3 in DNA: TGTGCCAGCAGGGGGTCTGAGCAGTTCTTC. Translated: CASRGSEQFF. The chain couples TRBV2 to TRBJ2-1; the D is unclear. Trimming cost V 6 bases and J 9 bases, with 6 bases left between them. Germline V gene lookup returns CDR1 SNHLY and CDR2 FYNNEI. This CDR3 region has 10 residues.

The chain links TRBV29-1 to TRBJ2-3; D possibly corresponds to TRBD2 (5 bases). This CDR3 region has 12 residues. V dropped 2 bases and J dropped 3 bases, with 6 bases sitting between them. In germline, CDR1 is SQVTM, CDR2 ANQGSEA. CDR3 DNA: TGCAGCGTTGAAACTAGAACAGATACGCAGTATTTT. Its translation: CSVETRTDTQYF.

Written as DNA, the CDR3 is TGTGCCAGCAAGCAGGGGGGGTTTGATGGCTACACCTTC. It translates to CASKQGGFDGYTF. The chain uses TRBV27 and TRBJ1-2; 7 bases are shared with TRBD1. The junction had 8 bases not matched to a gene; V was cut back by 7 bases and J by 6 bases. Germline CDR1 is MNHEY and CDR2 is SMNVEV (reference sequence). The CDR3 spans 13 residues.

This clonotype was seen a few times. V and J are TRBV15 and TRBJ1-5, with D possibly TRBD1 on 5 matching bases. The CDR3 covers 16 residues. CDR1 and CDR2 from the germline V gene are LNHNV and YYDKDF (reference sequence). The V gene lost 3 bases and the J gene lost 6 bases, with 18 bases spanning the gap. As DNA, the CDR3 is TGTGCCACCAGCAGCCTCGAGCCCGGGGCCGGTCAGCCCCAGCATTTT. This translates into CATSSLEPGAGQPQHF.

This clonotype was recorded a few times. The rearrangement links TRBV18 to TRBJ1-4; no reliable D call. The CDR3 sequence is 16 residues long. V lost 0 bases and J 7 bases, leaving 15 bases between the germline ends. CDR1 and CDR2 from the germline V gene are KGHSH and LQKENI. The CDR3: CASSPPGRSNFEKLFF. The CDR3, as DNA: TGTGCCAGCTCACCACCCGGACGGAGCAACTTTGAAAAACTGTTTTTT.

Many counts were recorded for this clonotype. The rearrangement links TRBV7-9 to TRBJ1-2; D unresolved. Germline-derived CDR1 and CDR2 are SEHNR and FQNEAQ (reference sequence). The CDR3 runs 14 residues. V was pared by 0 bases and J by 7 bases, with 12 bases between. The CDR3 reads CASSLAESGGGYTF. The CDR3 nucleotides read TGTGCCAGCAGCTTAGCGGAATCTGGAGGTGGCTACACCTTC.

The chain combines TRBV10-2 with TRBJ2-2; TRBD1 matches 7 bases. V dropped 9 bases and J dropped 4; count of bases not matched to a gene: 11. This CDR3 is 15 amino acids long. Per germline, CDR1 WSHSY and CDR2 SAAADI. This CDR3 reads CASSLRGGSTGELFF. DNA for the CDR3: TGCGCCAGTTCTTTAAGAGGGGGCAGCACCGGGGAGCTGTTTTTT.

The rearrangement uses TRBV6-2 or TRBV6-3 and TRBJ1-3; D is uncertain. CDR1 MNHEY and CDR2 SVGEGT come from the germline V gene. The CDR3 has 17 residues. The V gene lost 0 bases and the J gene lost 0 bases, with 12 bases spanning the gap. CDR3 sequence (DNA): TGTGCCAGCAGTTACTCGAATGGACTGACCTCTGGAAACACCATATATTTT. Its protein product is CASSYSNGLTSGNTIYF.